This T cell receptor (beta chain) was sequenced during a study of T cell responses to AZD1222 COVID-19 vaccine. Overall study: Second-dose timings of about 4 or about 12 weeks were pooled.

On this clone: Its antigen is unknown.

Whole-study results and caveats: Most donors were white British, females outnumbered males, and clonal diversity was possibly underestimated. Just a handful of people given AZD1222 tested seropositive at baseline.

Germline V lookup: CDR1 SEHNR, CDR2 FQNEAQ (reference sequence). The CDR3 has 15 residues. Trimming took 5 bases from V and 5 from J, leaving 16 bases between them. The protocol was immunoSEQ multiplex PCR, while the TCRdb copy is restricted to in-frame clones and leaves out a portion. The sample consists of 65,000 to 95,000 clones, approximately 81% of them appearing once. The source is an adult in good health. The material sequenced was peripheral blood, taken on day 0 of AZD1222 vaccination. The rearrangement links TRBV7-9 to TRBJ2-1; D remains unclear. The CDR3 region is CASSHDLVVNNEQFF. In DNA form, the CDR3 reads TGTGCCAGCAGCCACGATCTAGTAGTCAACAATGAGCAGTTCTTC.